This T cell receptor beta chain was observed in a study of cytomegalovirus exposure and HLA in healthy donors. Overall study: Of the donors genotyped, about 390 in all, 81% fell in the Caucasian-associated ancestry cluster.

Whole-study findings and limits: Common viral pathogens were later found to be apparently linked to several of the most significant clusters. There were around 160 TCR beta chains listed as cytomegalovirus-associated.

V dropped 0 bases and J dropped 6 bases, with 17 bases sitting between them. The CDR3 extends over 16 amino acids. Germline V gene data show CDR1 as SGHAT and CDR2 as FQNNGV. 60 Vbeta and 13 Jbeta primers were used in PCR. Data came from immunoSEQ multiplex PCR; TCRdb stores just in-frame clones and leaves some out. This table holds some 160,000 clones, roughly 72% found once. This clone showed up many times. What it binds is unknown. The sequenced sample consisted of PBMCs. This chain joins TRBV11-2 and TRBJ1-1; TRBD1 might be the D (5 bases). This receptor was identified in a man between 35 and 55 years old in good health and CMV-seronegative. CDR3 coding DNA: TGTGCCAGCAGCTTAGATGCCGACGGGGGAGGTGCTGAAGCTTTCTTT. Its translation is CASSLDADGGGAEAFF. Full variable domain (missing parts from reference TRBV11-2 and TRBJ1-1): EAGVAQSPRYKIIEKRQSVAFWCNPISGHATLYWYQQILGQGPKLLIQFQNNGVVDDSQLPKDRFSAERLKGVDSTLKIQPAKLEDSAVYLCASSLDADGGGAEAFFGQGTRLTVV.